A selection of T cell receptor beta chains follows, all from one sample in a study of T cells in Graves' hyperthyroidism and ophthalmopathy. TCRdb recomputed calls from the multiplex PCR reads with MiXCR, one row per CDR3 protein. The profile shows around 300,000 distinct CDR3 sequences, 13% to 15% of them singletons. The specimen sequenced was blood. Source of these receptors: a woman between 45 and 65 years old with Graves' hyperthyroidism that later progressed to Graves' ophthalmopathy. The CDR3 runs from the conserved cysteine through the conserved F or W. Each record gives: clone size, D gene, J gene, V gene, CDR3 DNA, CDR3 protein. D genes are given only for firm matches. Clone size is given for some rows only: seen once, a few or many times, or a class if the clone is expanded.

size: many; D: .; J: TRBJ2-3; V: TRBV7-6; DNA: TGTGCCAGCAGCTTAGCCCCCTCAGATACGCAGTATTTT; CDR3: CASSLAPSDTQYF
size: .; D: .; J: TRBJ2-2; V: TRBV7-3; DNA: TGTGCCAGCAGCTTCGACAGTGGTGCCGGGGAGCTGTTTTTT; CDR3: CASSFDSGAGELFF
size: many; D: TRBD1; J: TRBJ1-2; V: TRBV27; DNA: TGTGCCAGCAGCTCGACAGGGTTTTTTGGCTACACCTTC; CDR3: CASSSTGFFGYTF
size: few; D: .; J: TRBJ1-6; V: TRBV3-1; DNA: TGTGCCAGCAGCCAAGTGACAGATTCACCCCTCCACTTT; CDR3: CASSQVTDSPLHF
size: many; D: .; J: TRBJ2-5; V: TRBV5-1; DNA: TGCGCCAGCAGCTTCTTGGGGCAAGAGACCCAGTACTTC; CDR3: CASSFLGQETQYF
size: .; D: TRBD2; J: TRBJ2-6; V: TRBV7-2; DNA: TGTGCCAGCAGCTTATGGGGGGGGGGGTACTCTGGGGCCAACGTCCTGACTTTC; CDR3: CASSLWGGGYSGANVLTF
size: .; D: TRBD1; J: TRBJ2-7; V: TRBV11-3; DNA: TGTGCCAGCAGCTTAGATGGGACAGGGGGCGTACGGAGCTCCTACGAGCAGTACTTC; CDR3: CASSLDGTGGVRSSYEQYF
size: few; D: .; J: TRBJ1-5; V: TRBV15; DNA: TGTGCCACCAGCAGAGATCCGTCGCAGCCCCAGCATTTT; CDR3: CATSRDPSQPQHF
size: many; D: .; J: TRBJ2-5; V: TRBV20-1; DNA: TGCAGTGCTAGGTGGTGGGAGACAAACCAAGAGACCCAGTACTTC; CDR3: CSARWWETNQETQYF
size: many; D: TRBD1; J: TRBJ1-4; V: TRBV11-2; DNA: TGTGCCAGCAGCTCAATGACAGGGAGAAATGAAAAACTGTTTTTT; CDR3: CASSSMTGRNEKLFF
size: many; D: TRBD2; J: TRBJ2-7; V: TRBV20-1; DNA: TGCAGTGCTAGTGGTCTAGCGGGTACCTACGAGCAGTACTTC; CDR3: CSASGLAGTYEQYF
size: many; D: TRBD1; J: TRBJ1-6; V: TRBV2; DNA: TGTGCCAGCAGGAACGAGGGGACAGGGGATTCACCCCTCCACTTT; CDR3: CASRNEGTGDSPLHF
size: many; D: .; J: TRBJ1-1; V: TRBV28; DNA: TGTGCCAGCCGTCCGGACCCAAAGAACACTGAAGCTTTCTTT; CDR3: CASRPDPKNTEAFF
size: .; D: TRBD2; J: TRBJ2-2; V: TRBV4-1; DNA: TGCGCCAGCAGCCAAGGGCTAGCGGGCCCCGGGGAGCTGTTTTTT; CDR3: CASSQGLAGPGELFF
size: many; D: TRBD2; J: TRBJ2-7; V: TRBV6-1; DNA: TGTGCCAGCAGCCCCATAATTGAACGCGGGAGGCCCGCCTACGAGCAGTACTTC; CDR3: CASSPIIERGRPAYEQYF
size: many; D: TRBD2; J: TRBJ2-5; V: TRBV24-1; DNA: TGTGCCACCAGTTCTAGCGGGAGGGCCCGGGAGACCCAGTACTTC; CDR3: CATSSSGRARETQYF
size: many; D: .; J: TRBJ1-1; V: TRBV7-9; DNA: TGTGCCAGCAGCTTACCGAAAGGACGGGCGGGCACTGAAGCTTTCTTT; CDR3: CASSLPKGRAGTEAFF